This is a list of T cell receptor beta chains from one sample in a study of response to subunit inactivated influenza vaccine. One entry per CDR3 protein results from TCRdb running MiXCR on the RT-PCR reads. The sample yields more than 400,000 distinct CDR3 sequences, under 8.5% seen once. The source material was PBMCs from blood, sampled around 25 months after vaccination. These receptor sequences come from a man aged 50 to 69 who received an inactivated influenza vaccine. Both conserved end residues are part of each CDR3. Size values are once, few and many counts, or a class for expanded clones, and some rows have none.

j_call	cdr3_length	clone_size	v_call	cdr3_aa
TRBJ2-2	15	.	TRBV7-2	CASSISSGKSGELFF
TRBJ2-7	14	.	TRBV6-2/TRBV6-3	CASSSDSWGVEQYF
TRBJ2-1	16	few	TRBV5-1	CASRRVAGNSYNEQFF
TRBJ2-3	16	.	TRBV14	CASSRRLLSSTDTQYF
TRBJ1-2	15	few	TRBV5-1	CASSPTPGQDYGYTF
TRBJ2-1	13	many	TRBV15	CATSRKRDVEQFF
TRBJ2-2	16	.	TRBV6-4	CASSEKFVRWAGELFF
TRBJ2-2	16	.	TRBV7-2	CASSLFGLRNTGELFF
TRBJ2-1	14	few	TRBV12-3/TRBV12-4	CASSPSGTNNEQFF
TRBJ2-7	12	many	TRBV9	CASSPGGGEQYF
TRBJ2-1	14	few	TRBV7-2	CASSRRGTYNEQFF
TRBJ2-3	15	many	TRBV4-1	CASSQNGQGTDTQYF
TRBJ2-7	15	.	TRBV6-2/TRBV6-3	CASSLTTGPTREQYF
TRBJ2-1	15	few	TRBV3-1	CASSQDRLVGGEQFF
TRBJ1-1	14	.	TRBV15	CATSRDRVDTEAFF
TRBJ2-1	11	.	TRBV20-1	CSARTDRGNFF
TRBJ1-2	15	few	TRBV5-1	CASSSGRTLGYGYTF
TRBJ2-7	12	large	TRBV12-3/TRBV12-4	CASSSQIYEQYF
TRBJ1-5	13	many	TRBV12-3/TRBV12-4	CASSPTGYQPQHF
TRBJ2-5	13	many	TRBV18	CASSPRIQETQYF
TRBJ2-2	14	.	TRBV12-3/TRBV12-4	CASRRRSITGELCF
TRBJ2-7	13	.	TRBV6-1	CASSKQGFYEQYF
TRBJ2-5	15	few	TRBV5-1	CASSLSRTPPETQYF
TRBJ2-5	13	.	TRBV3-1	CASSQMSGETQYF
TRBJ2-3	15	few	TRBV29-1	CSVDIAGGYTDTQYF
TRBJ1-4	15	few	TRBV9	CASSVMASTNEKLFF
TRBJ1-1	15	.	TRBV6-1	CASSAYRQGNTEAFF
TRBJ2-4	13	many	TRBV6-2/TRBV6-3	CASSLSAKNIQYF
TRBJ2-1	15	few	TRBV11-1	CASSSDGGSGNEQFF
TRBJ2-7	14	.	TRBV28	CASRVSGPSYEQYF
TRBJ2-2	15	many	TRBV28	CAIKAGVQNTGELFF
TRBJ2-4	15	.	TRBV29-1	CSVALGGAAKNIQYF
TRBJ1-1	15	few	TRBV20-1	CSARAPAGSNTEAFF
TRBJ1-6	13	many	TRBV7-9	CASSFPGSSPLHF
TRBJ2-7	13	.	TRBV20-1	CSAKTGLHYEQYF
TRBJ2-3	18	many	TRBV5-1	CASSLIGTGDPGTDTQYF
TRBJ1-2	15	.	TRBV14	CASSQALRMANGYTF
TRBJ1-6	15	.	TRBV4-3	CASSPVRGPNSPLHF
TRBJ1-4	14	few	TRBV2	CASSEQGANEKLFF
TRBJ2-1	14	many	TRBV4-2	CASSQGLSYNEQFF
TRBJ2-1	11	few	TRBV20-1	CSGAPYNEQFF
TRBJ2-3	15	few	TRBV10-2	CASRWTSGGSDTQYF
TRBJ1-5	14	.	TRBV5-5	CASSPGRHSMPQHF
TRBJ2-7	12	few	TRBV5-6	CASSWETYEQYF
TRBJ2-3	15	.	TRBV25-1	CASSAPTRVTDTQYF
TRBJ2-1	15	few	TRBV15	CATSRDFGPYNEQFF
TRBJ1-1	15	few	TRBV11-2	CASSLRPNMNTEAFF
TRBJ2-1	16	few	TRBV7-8	CASSLSLAGGSQVQFF
TRBJ2-5	14	few	TRBV6-2/TRBV6-3	CASSSQAVRETQYF
TRBJ2-7	15	few	TRBV29-1	CSVEELGQGGYEQYF